The table lists the clone carrying this T cell receptor (beta chain) with a few counts. This entry is derived from a study of blood T cells in healthy people across ages. PCR was performed a second time for about 7 to 12 cycles using a sample-barcoded 5' primer and a J-beta primer mix. TCRdb reprocessed the 5' RACE reads with MiXCR, giving one entry per CDR3 protein. This sample has some 1.4 million distinct CDR3 sequences, with roughly 40% found just once. Collection of ten milliliters of peripheral blood was performed for each donor. PBMCs, at least 7 million per sample, were isolated. The TCR comes from a woman between 18 and 29 years old in good health. The sequenced material came from blood.

The CDR3 sequence is CSAGTGGLREQYF. In nucleotides, the CDR3 is TGCAGCGCCGGGACAGGGGGCCTTAGGGAGCAGTACTTC. V is TRBV29-1 and J is TRBJ2-7; TRBD1 aligns across 12 bases. With V trimmed by 7 bases and J by 7 bases, 8 bases remained unmatched. The CDR3 runs to 13 residues. In germline, CDR1 is SQVTM, CDR2 ANQGSEA.